Sequencing of this T cell receptor beta chain was carried out in a study of control samples from healthy donors and cancer patients. Germline CDR1 reads GTSNPN; CDR2 reads SVGIG (reference sequence). With 5 bases clipped from V and 2 bases from J, the junction kept 6 bases outside the gene matches. The CDR3 length is 13 residues. The repertoire was sequenced with immunoSEQ multiplex PCR; TCRdb's copy has only in-frame clones and lacks some. The sample records about 110,000 clones, less than 95% being singletons. The chain links TRBV30 to TRBJ2-7, with 7 bases that match TRBD1. Sequences were obtained from blood. The source is a human donor in good health. The donor label of this sample is uncertain. The CDR3 DNA follows: TGTGCCTGGCGCGAGGGGGCTCCCTACGAGCAGTACTTC. Translating gives CAWREGAPYEQYF. The full variable domain, its missing parts supplied by reference TRBV30 and TRBJ2-7, is SQTIHQWPATLVQPVGSPLSLECTVEGTSNPNLYWYRQAAGRGLQLLFYSVGIGQISSEVPQNLSASRPQDRQFILSSKKLLLSDSGFYLCAWREGAPYEQYFGPGTRLTVT.